The 28 T cell receptor beta chains reported below all come from one sample, sequenced in a study of cytomegalovirus exposure and HLA in healthy donors. The primer mix had 60 Vbeta and 13 Jbeta primers. The repertoire was sequenced with immunoSEQ multiplex PCR; TCRdb's copy has only in-frame clones and lacks some. The repertoire has around 210,000 clones, over 65% of them found once; the top ten carry less than 3.5%. Sample: PBMCs. Source of these receptors: a woman aged 30 to 39 in good health and CMV-seronegative.

This chain connects TRBV6-1 to TRBJ1-1; 7 bases match TRBD1. The CDR3 spans 14 residues. V dropped 7 bases and J dropped 2; count of bases not matched to a gene: 7. Germline V gene lookup returns CDR1 MNHNS and CDR2 SASEGT. The CDR3 is CASTLDRPNTEAFF. In DNA form, the CDR3 reads TGTGCCAGCACTTTGGACAGGCCTAACACTGAAGCTTTCTTT.

This chain connects TRBV4-2 to TRBJ1-4; D call uncertain. This CDR3 region has 13 residues. V was cut by 1 base and J by 13 bases, with 13 bases left in between. CDR1 and CDR2 (germline): LGHNA, YNFKEQ. The CDR3 DNA reads as TGTGCCAGCAGCCAAGCCTCCCAACTCGGACTGTTTTTT. Translated, it gives CASSQASQLGLFF.

V is TRBV7-3 and J is TRBJ1-1; 9 bases fit TRBD1. The junction had 16 bases not matched to a gene; V was cut back by 2 bases and J by 3 bases. The germline CDR1 and CDR2 sequences are SGHTA and FQGTGA. This CDR3 has 19 amino acids. DNA of the CDR3: TGTGCCAGCAGCTTAGGCGGGACAGGGATCTCCTTAGGGGACACTGAAGCTTTCTTT. Residues: CASSLGGTGISLGDTEAFF.

DNA of the CDR3: TGTGCCAGCCGCCCAGGGGCCGGGGGGGTCTATGGCTACACCTTC. Its protein product is CASRPGAGGVYGYTF. The chain uses TRBV2 and TRBJ1-2, with D possibly matching TRBD1 (6 bases). This CDR3 region has 15 residues. V gave up 8 bases and J gave up 4 bases, with 20 bases separating them. Looked up from germline, CDR1 is SNHLY and CDR2 is FYNNEI. Together with reference TRBV2 and TRBJ1-2, the CDR3 gives the full variable domain: EPEVTQTPSHQVTQMGQEVILRCVPISNHLYFYWYRQILGQKVEFLVSFYNNEISEKSEIFDDQFSVERPDGSNFTLKIRSTKLEDSAMYFCASRPGAGGVYGYTFGSGTRLTVV.

The chain recombines TRBV29-1 with TRBJ2-5; 7 bases map to TRBD1. The DNA end is a closer match to TRBJ2-7, so the J assignment may be wrong. Per germline, CDR1 SQVTM and CDR2 ANQGSEA. The length of the CDR3 is 13 residues. The chain's CDR3 is CSVVDRVDYEQYF. CDR3 DNA sequence: TGCAGCGTTGTTGACAGGGTAGACTACGAGCAGTACTTC.

In its sample, this clone was seen once. V usage is TRBV7-8 and J usage is TRBJ1-5; no firm D call. Between the trimmed V and J ends, which lost 0 bases and 5 bases, there was a span of 8 bases. CDR1 and CDR2 (germline): SGHVS, FQNEAQ. The CDR3 length is 14 residues. The CDR3 sequence: CASSLANGDQPQHF. CDR3 nucleotide sequence: TGTGCCAGCAGCTTAGCAAACGGGGATCAGCCCCAGCATTTT.

The chain recombines TRBV27 with TRBJ1-4; D is ambiguous. The germline V and J ends were trimmed by 5 bases and 4 bases, with 17 bases remaining between them. Germline CDR1 is MNHEY and CDR2 is SMNVEV (reference sequence). This CDR3 comprises 16 residues. CDR3 sequence (DNA): TGTGCCAGCAGTCGTAAGGCCCGAGGTCTTAATGAAAAACTGTTTTTT. Translated, it gives CASSRKARGLNEKLFF.

This CDR3 is CATSRTLADHTDTQYF. In DNA form, the CDR3 reads TGTGCCACCAGCAGAACCCTAGCGGACCACACAGATACGCAGTATTTT. This rearrangement joins TRBV15 to TRBJ2-3; 7 bases agree with TRBD2. Germline V CDR1 and CDR2: LNHNV, YYDKDF (reference sequence). Unmatched junction bases numbered 7, after V lost 2 bases and J lost 2 bases. This CDR3 is 16 amino acids long.

The V and J genes are TRBV4-1 and TRBJ1-4, with a possible D match to TRBD1 (5 bases). CDR1 and CDR2 from the germline V gene are MGHRA and YSYEKL. The CDR3 spans 16 residues. V was clipped by 4 bases and J by 7 bases, with 19 bases between them. The CDR3 region has the DNA TGCGCCAGCAGCCTCCCGCCGGGCAGGGTCCCTGAAAAACTGTTTTTT. This codes for CASSLPPGRVPEKLFF.

J is TRBJ2-7 and V is TRBV29-1, with D possibly matching TRBD2 (6 bases). This CDR3 is 12 amino acids long. V was cut by 5 bases and J by 3 bases, with 11 bases left in between. CDR1 and CDR2 from the germline V gene are SQVTM and ANQGSEA. This CDR3 reads CSVLGGFYEQYF. Here the CDR3 DNA reads TGCAGCGTTCTTGGGGGGTTCTACGAGCAGTACTTC.

The J gene is TRBJ2-7, the V gene TRBV6-1, with 7 bases lining up with TRBD1. This CDR3 has 13 amino acids. J gave up 2 bases and V 7 bases, and 5 bases lay outside the gene matches. CDR1 and CDR2 from the germline V gene are MNHNS and SASEGT. This CDR3 reads CASKRDRAYEQYF. CDR3 sequence (DNA): TGTGCCAGCAAAAGGGACAGAGCCTACGAGCAGTACTTC.

The chain uses TRBV7-2 and TRBJ1-6, with 9 bases that match TRBD1. V dropped 7 bases and J dropped 0; count of bases not matched to a gene: 13. This CDR3 comprises 19 residues. Germline loops: CDR1 SGHTA, CDR2 FQGNSA. CDR3 sequence (DNA): TGTGCCAGCAACCTTAGGGGGGGGACAGGGAGCTCCTATAATTCACCCCTCCACTTT. It yields the protein CASNLRGGTGSSYNSPLHF. Combining the CDR3 with reference TRBV7-2 and TRBJ1-6 gives the whole variable domain GAGVSQSPSNKVTEKGKDVELRCDPISGHTALYWYRQSLGQGLEFLIYFQGNSAPDKSGLPSDRFSAERTGGSVSTLTIQRTQQEDSAVYLCASNLRGGTGSSYNSPLHFGNGTRLTVT.

Written as DNA, the CDR3 is TGTGCCAGCTCCGGACAGGGAGACTCCGAGCAGTACTTC. Translating gives CASSGQGDSEQYF. The chain combines TRBV6-5 with TRBJ2-7; 8 nucleotides line up with TRBD1. The CDR3 is 13 residues long. Trimming took 8 bases from V and 6 from J; bases not matched to a gene: 9. CDR1 and CDR2 (germline): MNHEY, SVGAGI.

This clone was observed a handful of times. The chain uses TRBV6-5 and TRBJ1-2; 9 bases line up with TRBD1. The J segment lost 7 bases and the V segment lost 7 bases, leaving 10 bases of the junction unmatched. CDR1 is MNHEY, CDR2 SVGAGI, per germline. The CDR3 runs to 14 residues. The CDR3 sequence is CASKAGQGISGYTF. The CDR3 DNA reads as TGTGCCAGCAAGGCGGGACAGGGTATCTCTGGCTACACCTTC.

This chain joins TRBV5-1 and TRBJ1-4, with 8 bases that match TRBD1. Germline trimming cut 4 bases from V and 0 bases from J; bases unmatched to any gene: 5. Germline V CDR1 and CDR2: SGHRS, YFSETQ. This CDR3 has 16 amino acids. CDR3 region: CASSVGQAPTNEKLFF. The CDR3 bases are TGCGCCAGCAGCGTGGGACAGGCCCCAACTAATGAAAAACTGTTTTTT.

This clone was seen a few times. V is TRBV7-8 and J is TRBJ1-2; TRBD1 matches 8 bases. The CDR3 consists of 13 residues. Looked up from germline, CDR1 is SGHVS and CDR2 is FQNEAQ. With 9 bases clipped from V and 3 bases from J, the junction kept 6 bases outside the gene matches. The DNA for the CDR3 is TGTGCCAGTTCCAGGGGGCTGGACTATGGCTACACCTTC. It is translated as CASSRGLDYGYTF. Combining the CDR3 with reference TRBV7-8 and TRBJ1-2 gives the whole variable domain GAGVSQSPRYKVAKRGQDVALRCDPISGHVSLFWYQQALGQGPEFLTYFQNEAQLDKSGLPSDRFFAERPEGSVSTLKIQRTQQEDSAVYLCASSRGLDYGYTFGSGTRLTVV.

This chain links TRBV9 with TRBJ2-5; no clear D. Germline assignment: CDR1 SGDLS and CDR2 YYNGEE. V gave up 4 bases and J gave up 0 bases, with 4 bases separating them. The CDR3 is 12 amino acids. The CDR3 protein is CASSPNQETQYF. The CDR3 DNA reads as TGTGCCAGCAGCCCCAACCAAGAGACCCAGTACTTC.

This chain links TRBV18 with TRBJ2-2; TRBD1 matches 8 bases. The ends lost 3 bases at V and 3 bases at J; junction bases unmatched: 3. The germline CDR1 and CDR2 sequences are KGHSH and LQKENI. The CDR3 sequence is 15 residues long. DNA for the CDR3: TGTGCCAGCTCACCCAACAGGGGGGACACCGGGGAGCTGTTTTTT. This encodes CASSPNRGDTGELFF.

As concerns this clone: One end of the junction fails to match germline, which may point to a read error. This chain links TRBV29-1 with TRBJ2-1; D is possibly TRBD1 (5 bases). This CDR3 is built from 14 residues. Germline V gene data show CDR1 as SQVTM and CDR2 as ANQGSEA. CDR3 sequence: CSGEGAGLVNEQFF. CDR3 nucleotides: TGCAGCGGTGAAGGAGCAGGGTTGGTCAATGAGCAGTTCTTC.

The CDR3 region has the DNA TGTGCCAGCAGTGAATTTGAGCGGGGGGGCCGAGAGACCCAGTACTTC. Translated: CASSEFERGGRETQYF. The gene calls are TRBV6-1 and TRBJ2-5, with TRBD2 matching 10 bases. Germline V gene lookup returns CDR1 MNHNS and CDR2 SASEGT. This CDR3 comprises 16 residues. V gave up 2 bases and J gave up 4 bases; unmatched junction bases: 7.

The CDR3 sequence is CASSSLAGSQIGELFF. DNA of the CDR3: TGTGCCAGCAGCTCCTTAGCGGGAAGTCAAATCGGGGAGCTGTTTTTT. The chain links TRBV5-6 to TRBJ2-2, with 8 bases aligning to TRBD2. After removal of 3 bases from V and 7 bases from J, the junction contained 11 bases not matched to a gene. The germline V gene encodes CDR1 SGHDT and CDR2 YYEEEE. The length of the CDR3 is 16 residues.

The V and J genes are TRBV4-1 and TRBJ1-6; D is unclear. V lost 0 bases to trimming and J lost 17 bases, with 20 bases between them. The CDR3 loop spans 15 amino acids. Per germline, CDR1 MGHRA and CDR2 YSYEKL. CDR3: CASSQEFSELPSFHF. The CDR3 nucleotides read TGCGCCAGCAGCCAAGAATTTAGTGAACTTCCAAGTTTCCACTTT.

CDR3 in DNA: TGTGCCATCAGCGTCGACAGGGGCTTTGAGGGTACGCAGTATTTT. Translating gives CAISVDRGFEGTQYF. The chain couples TRBV10-3 to TRBJ2-3; 8 nucleotides line up with TRBD1. Germline CDR1 is ENHRY and CDR2 is SYGVKD. CDR3 length: 15 residues. Germline trimming cut 6 bases from V and 8 bases from J; bases unmatched to any gene: 13.

This rearrangement joins TRBV19 to TRBJ1-1; TRBD1 matches at 8 bases. The CDR3 runs 12 residues. V lost 5 bases and J lost 5; bases outside the gene matches: 1. From germline, CDR1 is LNHDA and CDR2 SQIVND (reference sequence). This CDR3 is CASSHRGTEAFF. The CDR3 bases are TGTGCCAGTAGTCACAGGGGGACTGAAGCTTTCTTT.

This clone was seen a single time. At one of its ends the junction is not consistent with the germline gene, which may arise from a read error. The sample carries other DNA sequences with the same CDR3. The V and J genes are TRBV7-2 and TRBJ2-7, with 12 bases matching TRBD2. This CDR3 is built from 15 residues. CDR1 SGHTA and CDR2 FQGNSA come from the germline V gene. The CDR3 sequence: CASSYRTSGVYEQYF. In DNA, the CDR3 is TGCGCCAGCAGCTATCGGACTAGCGGGGTCTACGAGCAGTACTTC.

The rearrangement uses TRBV27 and TRBJ2-7; D may be TRBD1 (6 bases). This CDR3 contains 14 residues. Germline loops: CDR1 MNHEY, CDR2 SMNVEV (reference sequence). Trimming stripped 5 bases from V and 2 bases from J, with 13 bases between. The CDR3 DNA reads TGTGCCAGCAGTCGAACAGGGAACCCCTACGAGCAGTACTTC. It translates to CASSRTGNPYEQYF.

J is TRBJ2-2 and V is TRBV27, with D possibly TRBD1 on 5 matching bases. The ends were cut back, 7 bases at V and 1 base at J, with 13 bases in the middle. The CDR3 covers 15 residues. CDR1 is MNHEY, CDR2 SMNVEV, per germline (reference sequence). Written as DNA, the CDR3 is TGTGCCAGCATAATTCGGCAGGGGAACACCGGGGAGCTGTTTTTT. Its protein product is CASIIRQGNTGELFF.

This chain joins TRBV29-1 and TRBJ1-2, with TRBD1 identical over 8 bases. CDR3 length: 13 residues. Germline CDR1 is SQVTM and CDR2 is ANQGSEA. The V and J ends lost 7 bases and 3 bases, in that order; junction bases with no gene match: 7. This CDR3 reads CSGTGTGDYGYTF. CDR3 coding DNA: TGCAGCGGAACCGGGACAGGTGACTATGGCTACACCTTC.